These T cell receptor beta chains were read from a single sample in a study of blood T cell repertoires in COVID-19. The repertoire was sequenced with immunoSEQ multiplex PCR; TCRdb's copy has only in-frame clones and lacks some. This sample yields a few hundred thousand clones, of which more than 75% are seen a single time; 2.1% belongs to the top ten. The sample consisted of peripheral blood. All receptors derive from a woman aged 25-40 years who had recovered from COVID-19. The CDR3 runs from the conserved cysteine through the conserved F or W. A D gene is named only where the DNA matches it firmly. Size values are once, few and many counts, or a class for expanded clones, and some rows have none.

d_call j_call clone_size v_call cdr3_aa cdr3_nt
TRBD2 TRBJ2-1 - TRBV7-3 CASSYLAGGPGNEQFF TGTGCCAGCAGCTATCTAGCGGGAGGGCCAGGCAATGAGCAGTTCTTC
TRBD1 TRBJ1-2 - TRBV3-1/TRBV3-2 CASSPRTGGVYGYTF TGTGCCAGCAGCCCTCGGACAGGAGGAGTCTATGGCTACACCTTC
- TRBJ1-1 - TRBV19 CASSTPLTGMNTEAFF TGTGCCAGTAGTACGCCGTTGACAGGAATGAACACTGAAGCTTTCTTT
- TRBJ2-7 few TRBV18 CASSPGQNGEQYF TGTGCCAGCTCCCCCGGACAGAACGGCGAGCAGTACTTC
TRBD2 TRBJ2-1 once TRBV7-9 CASSLLEPGLAYNEQFF TGTGCCAGCAGCTTGCTAGAACCGGGACTAGCGTACAATGAGCAGTTCTTC
- TRBJ1-2 - TRBV19 CASSRDSGYTF TGTGCCAGTAGTCGGGACTCCGGCTACACCTTC
TRBD1 TRBJ1-1 - TRBV7-9 CASSFPGQALRQAFF TGTGCCAGCAGCTTCCCTGGACAGGCCCTGCGGCAAGCTTTCTTT
- TRBJ1-1 - TRBV5-1 CASRQLNTEAFF TGCGCCAGCCGCCAGTTGAACACTGAAGCTTTCTTT
- TRBJ2-7 - TRBV6-1 CASSELAEREQYF TGTGCCAGCAGTGAATTGGCAGAACGCGAGCAGTACTTC
- TRBJ1-6 once TRBV11-2 CASSLGGATGFSPLHF TGTGCCAGCAGCCTCGGGGGGGCTACGGGGTTTTCACCCCTCCACTTT